The 29 T cell receptor beta chains reported below all come from one sample, sequenced in a study of blood T cells in healthy people across ages. Primers used in a second PCR of roughly 6 to 12 cycles were a sample-barcoded 5' primer and a J-beta primer mix. TCRdb redid the calling of the 5' RACE reads with MiXCR, one entry per CDR3 protein. The sample lists about 1.8 million distinct CDR3 sequences, less than 50% seen once, with less than 2.5% in the top ten. The material sequenced was blood. These receptors originate from a woman aged 40-49 years in good health.

CDR3 in DNA: TGTGCCAGCAGTTCCTCCGTGGGACAGGGATATGGCTACACCTTC. Translated, it gives CASSSSVGQGYGYTF. This chain uses TRBV6-5 with TRBJ1-2, with 9 bases fitting TRBD1. Trimming cost V 4 bases and J 5 bases; bases outside gene matches: 8. Germline CDR1 is MNHEY and CDR2 is SVGAGI. The CDR3 is made up of 15 amino acids.

The V call is TRBV29-1, the J call TRBJ2-1; no clear D. V gave up 1 base and J gave up 9 bases, with 10 bases separating them. The length of the CDR3 is 12 residues. Germline CDR1 reads SQVTM; CDR2 reads ANQGSEA. This CDR3 reads CSVEGPKAEQFF. CDR3 nucleotides: TGCAGCGTTGAAGGACCGAAGGCTGAGCAGTTCTTC.

This clonotype turned up a few times. The rearrangement links TRBV7-9 to TRBJ1-2; possibly TRBD1 for D (5 bases). Germline CDR1 is SEHNR and CDR2 is FQNEAQ (reference sequence). The V and J ends lost 5 bases and 8 bases respectively, with 21 bases between them. The CDR3 has 15 amino acids. The CDR3 spells CASSHPTEGVYGYTF. CDR3 nucleotides: TGTGCCAGCAGCCATCCGACAGAGGGTGTGTACGGCTACACCTTC. Together with reference TRBV7-9 and TRBJ1-2, the CDR3 gives the full variable domain: DTGVSQNPRHKITKRGQNVTFRCDPISEHNRLYWYRQTLGQGPEFLTYFQNEAQLEKSRLLSDRFSAERPKGSFSTLEIQRTEQGDSAMYLCASSHPTEGVYGYTFGSGTRLTVV.

The V and J genes are TRBV4-3 and TRBJ2-5; 7 positions match TRBD2. From germline, CDR1 is LGHNA and CDR2 YSLEER. V shed 0 bases, J shed 2 bases, and the junction held 6 bases outside the gene matches. This CDR3 is 16 amino acids long. This chain's CDR3 is CASSQDSFGGQETQYF. CDR3 DNA: TGCGCCAGCAGCCAAGATTCCTTCGGGGGGCAAGAGACCCAGTACTTC.

This clonotype was seen just once. Written as DNA, the CDR3 is TGTGCCAGCAGTTACCTGGGAGCCATGAACACTGAAGCTTTCTTT. Protein sequence: CASSYLGAMNTEAFF. V usage is TRBV6-2 or TRBV6-3 and J usage is TRBJ1-1; no reliable D call. The CDR3 sequence is 15 residues long. Germline V CDR1 and CDR2: MNHEY, SVGEGT. Trimming removed 2 bases from V and 0 bases from J, with 10 bases in between.

The gene calls are TRBV9 and TRBJ1-1; D is unclear. This CDR3 contains 16 residues. Trimming took off 4 bases at V and 0 bases at J, with 16 bases between the two ends. Germline loops: CDR1 SGDLS, CDR2 YYNGEE. CDR3 residues: CASSPTPIAMNTEAFF. Here the CDR3 DNA reads TGTGCCAGCAGCCCCACCCCCATCGCCATGAACACTGAAGCTTTCTTT. The variable domain in full, completed from reference TRBV9 and TRBJ1-1, reads DSGVTQTPKHLITATGQRVTLRCSPRSGDLSVYWYQQSLDQGLQFLIQYYNGEERAKGNILERFSAQQFPDLHSELNLSSLELGDSALYFCASSPTPIAMNTEAFFGQGTRLTVV.

Here the CDR3 reads CASTEGGDQETQYF. As DNA, the CDR3 is TGTGCCAGCACCGAAGGCGGAGACCAAGAGACCCAGTACTTC. The V and J genes are TRBV9 and TRBJ2-5; the D is unclear. The V gene's germline CDR1 is SGDLS and CDR2 YYNGEE. V was clipped by 6 bases and J by 0 bases, with 12 bases between them. The CDR3 contains 14 residues.

In DNA form, the CDR3 reads TGTGCCAGCAGTCTAAGTCCTCATCAGCCCCAGCATTTT. Translating gives CASSLSPHQPQHF. The J gene is TRBJ1-5, the V gene TRBV28; D call uncertain. Germline loops: CDR1 MDHEN, CDR2 SYDVKM. The CDR3 totals 13 residues. Trimming left V 5 bases short and J 5 bases short, with 10 bases between.

The chain couples TRBV5-1 to TRBJ2-3; 10 nucleotides agree with TRBD1. The trim removed 4 bases at V and 6 bases at J, leaving 11 bases unmatched. The CDR3 contains 16 residues. Germline V gives CDR1 SGHRS, CDR2 YFSETQ. CDR3 amino acids: CASSLITGTGVDTQYF. Written as DNA, the CDR3 is TGCGCCAGCAGCCTCATCACCGGGACAGGGGTCGATACGCAGTATTTT.

This clonotype was counted between two and nine times. This sequence joins TRBV3-1 and TRBJ2-5, with unresolved D. V dropped 0 bases and J dropped 6 bases, with 11 bases sitting between them. The CDR3 length is 14 residues. Germline loops: CDR1 LGHDT, CDR2 YNNKEL (reference sequence). In DNA, the CDR3 is TGTGCCAGCAGCCAAGATCCCAGTCTTAAGACCCAGTACTTC. The encoded protein is CASSQDPSLKTQYF.

The rearrangement joins TRBV20-1 to TRBJ2-1; 9 positions agree with TRBD2. This CDR3 has 15 amino acids. CDR1 and CDR2 from the germline V gene are DFQATT and SNEGSKA (reference sequence). V shed 6 bases, J shed 3 bases, and the junction held 9 bases outside the gene matches. CDR3 sequence reads: CSADTGTSFYNEQFF. Written as DNA, the CDR3 is TGCAGTGCGGATACCGGGACTAGCTTCTACAATGAGCAGTTCTTC.

This clonotype was recorded a few times. The chain links TRBV6-1 to TRBJ2-7; tentatively, D is TRBD1 (6 bases). There are 14 residues in the CDR3. V was cut by 8 bases and J by 0 bases, with 14 bases left in between. Germline V gene data show CDR1 as MNHNS and CDR2 as SASEGT. The CDR3 DNA reads as TGTGCCAGCTGGGGAGACAGGAGCTCCTACGAGCAGTACTTC. Its translation is CASWGDRSSYEQYF.

This clonotype has just a few counts. V and J are TRBV7-2 and TRBJ2-1; 8 bases agree with TRBD1. The CDR3 consists of 17 residues. The ends lost 5 bases at V and 0 bases at J; junction bases unmatched: 9. Germline-derived CDR1 and CDR2 are SGHTA and FQGNSA. CDR3 amino acids: CASSGAGGLSSYNEQFF. In DNA form, the CDR3 reads TGTGCCAGCAGCGGGGCAGGGGGCTTGAGCTCCTACAATGAGCAGTTCTTC.

About this clonotype itself: An end of the junction differs from the germline gene, which may be a read error. This chain joins TRBV28 and TRBJ2-5, with a weak D call TRBD1 (5 bases). Per germline, CDR1 MDHEN and CDR2 SYDVKM. This CDR3 spans 16 amino acids. DNA for the CDR3: TGTGCCAGCAGTTTATTCCAGGGCCGATACCAAGAGACTCAGTACTTC. Encoded protein: CASSLFQGRYQETQYF.

The chain is built from TRBV6-6 and TRBJ2-7, with TRBD1 matching 8 bases. Germline lookup yields CDR1 MNHNY and CDR2 SVGAGI (reference sequence). The CDR3 runs 15 residues. V trimming: 6 bases; J trimming: 2 bases; junction bases outside the gene matches: 9. The CDR3 loop reads CASRHGTGDTYEQYF. The CDR3 coding sequence is TGTGCCAGCAGGCACGGGACAGGTGATACCTACGAGCAGTACTTC.

This clonotype came up a few times. CDR3 residues: CSARDGDRELYEQYF. In nucleotides, the CDR3 is TGCAGTGCTAGAGACGGGGACAGGGAGCTCTACGAGCAGTACTTC. The J gene is TRBJ2-7, the V gene TRBV20-1, with TRBD1 matching over 9 bases. The CDR3 contains 15 residues. CDR1 and CDR2 (germline): DFQATT, SNEGSKA (reference sequence). The V segment lost 0 bases and the J segment 3 bases; nucleotides outside the gene matches: 6.

The V gene is TRBV6-5, the J gene TRBJ2-1; D is unclear. Germline CDR1 MNHEY, CDR2 SVGAGI. The V end was cut by 8 bases, the J end by 4 bases, with 9 bases between. The CDR3 consists of 12 residues. The chain's CDR3 is CASGTKYNEQFF. CDR3 nucleotides: TGTGCCAGCGGAACTAAGTACAATGAGCAGTTCTTC.

The V and J genes are TRBV20-1 and TRBJ1-2; 7 positions agree with TRBD1. Germline CDR1 DFQATT, CDR2 SNEGSKA (reference sequence). This CDR3 is 14 amino acids long. The trim removed 6 bases at V and 0 bases at J, leaving 7 bases unmatched. CDR3 residues: CSAKTGVANYGYTF. CDR3 DNA sequence: TGCAGTGCGAAAACAGGGGTCGCTAACTATGGCTACACCTTC.

The rearrangement joins TRBV15 to TRBJ2-1; D may match TRBD1 or TRBD2 (5 bases each). Trimming stripped 2 bases from V and 3 bases from J, with 14 bases between. This CDR3 has 16 amino acids. Germline lookup yields CDR1 LNHNV and CDR2 YYDKDF (reference sequence). Written as DNA, the CDR3 is TGTGCCACCAGCAGACCTCCGGGGCCCGGCTACAATGAGCAGTTCTTC. This encodes CATSRPPGPGYNEQFF.

The chain recombines TRBV11-2 with TRBJ2-7; D is uncertain. Deletions cut 5 bases from V and 3 bases from J, with 8 bases between. The germline V gene encodes CDR1 SGHAT and CDR2 FQNNGV. The CDR3 has 12 residues. The CDR3 bases are TGTGCCAGCAGCAACAGCGACTACGAGCAGTACTTC. As protein: CASSNSDYEQYF.

The V and J genes are TRBV5-1 and TRBJ2-3, with D tentatively TRBD1 or TRBD2 (5 bases each). With 4 bases removed from V and 2 bases from J, the gap between germline ends came to 14 bases. The germline gives CDR1 SGHRS, CDR2 YFSETQ. This CDR3 has 15 residues. CDR3 residues: CASSAGFGATDTQYF. CDR3 in DNA: TGCGCCAGCAGCGCCGGTTTCGGGGCCACAGATACGCAGTATTTT.

The chain combines TRBV27 with TRBJ2-1; a weak D match, TRBD2 (5 bases). The ends were cut back, 5 bases at V and 9 bases at J, with 8 bases in the middle. This CDR3 comprises 11 residues. Germline lookup yields CDR1 MNHEY and CDR2 SMNVEV (reference sequence). The CDR3 sequence: CASSNRGEQFF. The DNA for the CDR3 is TGTGCCAGCAGTAACCGGGGTGAGCAGTTCTTC.

Concerning this clonotype: Relative to the germline gene, one junction end is altered; a read error may explain this. The chain recombines TRBV5-1 with TRBJ2-1; TRBD1 agrees at 7 bases. Germline V gives CDR1 SGHRS, CDR2 YFSETQ. The CDR3 contains 13 residues. Here the CDR3 reads CVSSLRGGFEQFF. The DNA of the CDR3 is TGCGTCAGCAGCTTGCGAGGGGGCTTTGAGCAGTTCTTC. Full variable domain (missing parts from reference TRBV5-1 and TRBJ2-1): KAGVTQTPRYLIKTRGQQVTLSCSPISGHRSVSWYQQTPGQGLQFLFEYFSETQRNKGNFPGRFSGRQFSNSRSEMNVSTLELGDSALYLCVSSLRGGFEQFFGPGTRLTVL.

The rearrangement links TRBV29-1 to TRBJ2-3; D is perhaps TRBD2 (7 bases). There are 15 residues in the CDR3. Germline-derived CDR1 and CDR2 are SQVTM and ANQGSEA. The V and J ends lost 8 bases and 0 bases respectively, with 18 bases between them. CDR3 DNA sequence: TGCAGCATGTACCGGGGGGCAGATAGCACAGATACGCAGTATTTT. Translation: CSMYRGADSTDTQYF.

The chain joins TRBV25-1 to TRBJ1-1; 8 nucleotides match TRBD1. CDR3 size: 16 residues. Germline assignment: CDR1 MGHDK and CDR2 SYGVNS. The V segment lost 2 bases and the J segment 3 bases; nucleotides outside the gene matches: 8. CDR3 DNA: TGTGCCAGCAGTGAAAGGGCAGGGGGCTTGGACACTGAAGCTTTCTTT. As protein: CASSERAGGLDTEAFF.

This chain uses TRBV28 with TRBJ2-4, with 7 bases aligning to TRBD2. Near its end, the DNA agrees better with TRBJ2-7, so the J call may be wrong. CDR3 size: 15 residues. Germline CDR1 is MDHEN and CDR2 is SYDVKM. The CDR3 region is CASSLGLGSTYEQYF. CDR3 sequence (DNA): TGTGCCAGCAGTTTAGGACTAGGATCTACTTACGAGCAGTACTTC.

The chain couples TRBV20-1 to TRBJ2-7; D unresolved. This CDR3 region has 12 residues. Trimming removed 2 bases at V and 3 bases at J, with 8 bases between. Germline assignment: CDR1 DFQATT and CDR2 SNEGSKA (reference sequence). CDR3 nucleotides: TGCAGTGCTAGACGACAAGTCTACGAGCAGTACTTC. The encoded protein is CSARRQVYEQYF.

This chain uses TRBV4-2 with TRBJ2-1, with unresolved D. Trimming pared 4 bases from V and 5 bases from J, leaving 9 bases between. The CDR3 covers 13 residues. Germline values: CDR1 LGHNA, CDR2 YNFKEQ. CDR3 nucleotides: TGTGCCAGCAGCCTCACGGCCCACAATGAGCAGTTCTTC. Its translation: CASSLTAHNEQFF.

The rearrangement uses TRBV20-1 and TRBJ1-5, with TRBD1 as a possible D gene (5 bases). Trimming took 5 bases from V and 2 from J, leaving 16 bases between them. The CDR3 extends over 15 amino acids. The germline gives CDR1 DFQATT, CDR2 SNEGSKA (reference sequence). DNA of the CDR3: TGCAGTGCTTCCTACCCTACAGGAGGCAATCAGCCCCAGCATTTT. Protein product: CSASYPTGGNQPQHF.